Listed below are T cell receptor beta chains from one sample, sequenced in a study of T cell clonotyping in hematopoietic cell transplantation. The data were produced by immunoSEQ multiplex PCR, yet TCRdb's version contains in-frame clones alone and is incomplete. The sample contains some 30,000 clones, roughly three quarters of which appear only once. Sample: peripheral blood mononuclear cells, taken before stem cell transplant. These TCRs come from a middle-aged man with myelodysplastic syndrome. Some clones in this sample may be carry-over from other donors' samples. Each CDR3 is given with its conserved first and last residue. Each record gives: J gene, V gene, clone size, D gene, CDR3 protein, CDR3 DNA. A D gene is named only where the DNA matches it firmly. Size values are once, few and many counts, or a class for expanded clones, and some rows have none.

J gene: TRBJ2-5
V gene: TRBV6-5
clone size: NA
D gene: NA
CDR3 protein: CASSYPKTRGGETQYF
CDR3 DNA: TGTGCCAGCAGTTACCCCAAGACTAGGGGCGGAGAGACCCAGTACTTC

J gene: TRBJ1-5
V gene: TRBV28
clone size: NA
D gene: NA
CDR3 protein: CASSAGKSNQPQHF
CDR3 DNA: TGTGCCAGCAGTGCCGGGAAGTCTAATCAGCCCCAGCATTTT

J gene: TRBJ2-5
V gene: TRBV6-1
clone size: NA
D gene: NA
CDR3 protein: CASSDGSWPTETQYF
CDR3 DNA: TGTGCCAGCAGTGACGGGTCCTGGCCTACGGAGACCCAGTACTTC

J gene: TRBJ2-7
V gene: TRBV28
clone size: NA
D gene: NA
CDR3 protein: CASSYTGTMSYEQYF
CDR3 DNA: TGTGCCAGCAGCTACACCGGGACGATGTCATACGAGCAGTACTTC

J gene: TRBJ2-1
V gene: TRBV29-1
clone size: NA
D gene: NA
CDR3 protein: CSAERRNYNEQFF
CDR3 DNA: TGCAGCGCTGAGAGACGGAATTACAATGAGCAGTTCTTC

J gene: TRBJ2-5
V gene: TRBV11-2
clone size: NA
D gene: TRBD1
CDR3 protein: CASSLGTGGRETQYF
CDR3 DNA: TGTGCCAGCAGCTTAGGGACAGGGGGGCGAGAGACCCAGTACTTC

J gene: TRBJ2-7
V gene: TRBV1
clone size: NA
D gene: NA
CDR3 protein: CTSSSGAGTTYEQYF
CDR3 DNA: TGCACCAGCAGCTCAGGAGCGGGGACCACCTACGAGCAGTACTTC

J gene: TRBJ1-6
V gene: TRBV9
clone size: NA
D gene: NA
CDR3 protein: CASSEDLDSPLHF
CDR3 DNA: TGTGCCAGCAGCGAGGATCTGGATTCACCCCTCCACTTT

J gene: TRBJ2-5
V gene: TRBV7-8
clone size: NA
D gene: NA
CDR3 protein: CASSLGGTIQETQYF
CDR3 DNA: TGTGCCAGCAGCTTAGGCGGCACAATCCAAGAGACCCAGTACTTC

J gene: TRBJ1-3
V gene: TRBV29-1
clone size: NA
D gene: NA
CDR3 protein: CSALDSSGNTIYF
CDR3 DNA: TGCAGCGCCCTGGACAGCTCTGGAAACACCATATATTTT

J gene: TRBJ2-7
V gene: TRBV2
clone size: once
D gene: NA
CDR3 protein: CASSRLGIAYEQYF
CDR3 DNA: TGTGCCAGCAGCCGGTTAGGGATCGCCTACGAGCAGTACTTC

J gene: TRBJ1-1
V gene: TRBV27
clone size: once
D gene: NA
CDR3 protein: CASTRTAMNTEAFF
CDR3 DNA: TGTGCCAGCACCAGGACGGCTATGAACACTGAAGCTTTCTTT

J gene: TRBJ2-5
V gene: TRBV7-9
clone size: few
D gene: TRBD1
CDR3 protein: CASTKDRAQETQYF
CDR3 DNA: TGTGCCAGCACCAAGGACAGGGCACAAGAGACCCAGTACTTC

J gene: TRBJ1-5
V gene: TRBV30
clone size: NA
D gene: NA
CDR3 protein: CAWSENPGLQPQHF
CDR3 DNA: TGTGCCTGGAGCGAAAACCCGGGGCTTCAGCCCCAGCATTTT

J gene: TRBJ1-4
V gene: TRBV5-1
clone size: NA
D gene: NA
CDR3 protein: CASSAFRPNEKLFF
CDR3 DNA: TGCGCCAGCAGCGCCTTTAGGCCCAATGAAAAACTGTTTTTT

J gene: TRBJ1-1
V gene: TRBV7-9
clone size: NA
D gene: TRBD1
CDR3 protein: CASSLDVTGGLEAFF
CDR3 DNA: TGTGCCAGCAGCTTAGACGTGACAGGGGGATTAGAAGCTTTCTTT

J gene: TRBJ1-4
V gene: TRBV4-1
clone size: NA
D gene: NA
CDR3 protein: CASSQVEGADEKLFF
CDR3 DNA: TGCGCCAGCAGCCAAGTAGAGGGCGCGGATGAAAAACTGTTTTTT

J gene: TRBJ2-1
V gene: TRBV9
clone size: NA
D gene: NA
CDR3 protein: CASSVSPTNEQFF
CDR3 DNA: TGTGCCAGCAGCGTAAGCCCAACCAATGAGCAGTTCTTC

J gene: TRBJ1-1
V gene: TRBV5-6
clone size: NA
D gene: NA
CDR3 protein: CASSLGWDKAFF
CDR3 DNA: TGTGCCAGCAGCTTGGGATGGGATAAAGCTTTCTTT

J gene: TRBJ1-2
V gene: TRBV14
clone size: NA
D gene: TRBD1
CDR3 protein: CASSQVGTGYGYTF
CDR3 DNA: TGTGCCAGCAGCCAAGTGGGGACAGGCTATGGCTACACCTTC

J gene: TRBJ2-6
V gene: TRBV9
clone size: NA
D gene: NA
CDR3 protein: CASSATYTGANVLTF
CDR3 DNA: TGTGCCAGCAGCGCGACGTACACTGGGGCCAACGTCCTGACTTTC

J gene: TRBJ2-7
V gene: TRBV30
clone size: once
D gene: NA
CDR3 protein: CAWSVRYEQYF
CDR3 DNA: TGTGCCTGGAGTGTCCGGTACGAGCAGTACTTC

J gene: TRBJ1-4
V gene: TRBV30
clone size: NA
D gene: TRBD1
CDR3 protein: CAFDKGQGSEKLFF
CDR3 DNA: TGTGCCTTCGACAAAGGACAGGGGTCCGAAAAACTGTTTTTT

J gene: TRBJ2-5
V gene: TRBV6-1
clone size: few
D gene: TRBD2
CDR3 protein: CASSGEVAGPVVGGQYF
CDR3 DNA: TGTGCCAGCAGTGGGGAGGTAGCGGGACCCGTCGTTGGGGGCCAGTACTTC

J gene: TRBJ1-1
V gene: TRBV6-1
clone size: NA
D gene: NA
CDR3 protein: CASRGTFEAFF
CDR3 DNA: TGTGCCAGCAGGGGGACTTTCGAAGCTTTCTTT

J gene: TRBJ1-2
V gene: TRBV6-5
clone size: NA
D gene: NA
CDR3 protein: CASSYSQGNYGYTF
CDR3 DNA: TGTGCCAGCAGTTACTCGCAGGGTAACTATGGCTACACCTTC

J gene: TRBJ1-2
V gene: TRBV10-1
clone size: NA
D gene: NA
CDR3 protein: CASSPALGYGYTF
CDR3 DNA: TGCGCCAGCAGCCCTGCCCTGGGCTATGGCTACACCTTC

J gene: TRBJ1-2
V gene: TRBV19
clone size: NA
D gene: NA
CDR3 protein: CASIKIVGHNYGYTF
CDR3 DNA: TGTGCCAGTATTAAGATCGTGGGACATAACTATGGCTACACCTTC

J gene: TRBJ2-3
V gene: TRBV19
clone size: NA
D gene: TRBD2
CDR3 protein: CASSGGLITDTQYF
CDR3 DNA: TGTGCCAGTAGTGGGGGACTAATCACAGATACGCAGTATTTT

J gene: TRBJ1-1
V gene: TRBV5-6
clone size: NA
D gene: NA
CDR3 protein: CASSLRSRNTEAFF
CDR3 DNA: TGTGCCAGCAGCTTACGATCCAGAAACACTGAAGCTTTCTTT

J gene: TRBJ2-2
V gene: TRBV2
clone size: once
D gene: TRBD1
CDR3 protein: CASSLDRVAGELFF
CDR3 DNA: TGTGCCAGCAGTCTAGACAGGGTTGCCGGGGAGCTGTTTTTT

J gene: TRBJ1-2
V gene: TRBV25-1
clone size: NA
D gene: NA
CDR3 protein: CASSETLPGGYTF
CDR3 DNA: TGTGCCAGCAGTGAAACCCTTCCGGGTGGCTACACCTTC

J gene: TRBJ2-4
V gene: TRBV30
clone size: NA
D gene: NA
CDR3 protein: CAWSKGVGNIQYF
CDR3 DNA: TGTGCCTGGAGTAAAGGGGTGGGAAACATTCAGTACTTC